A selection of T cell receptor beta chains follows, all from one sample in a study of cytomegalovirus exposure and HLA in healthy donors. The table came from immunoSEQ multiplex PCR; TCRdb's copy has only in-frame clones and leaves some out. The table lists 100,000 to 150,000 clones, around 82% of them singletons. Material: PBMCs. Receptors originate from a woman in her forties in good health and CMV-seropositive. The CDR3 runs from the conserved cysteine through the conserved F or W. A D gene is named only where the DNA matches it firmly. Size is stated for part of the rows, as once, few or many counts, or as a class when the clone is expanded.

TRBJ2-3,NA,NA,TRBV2,CASSAMDTQYF,TGTGCCAGCAGTGCTATGGATACGCAGTATTTT
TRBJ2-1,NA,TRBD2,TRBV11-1,CASSQGLAGAGDNEQFF,TGTGCCAGCAGCCAGGGGCTAGCGGGAGCTGGCGACAATGAGCAGTTCTTC
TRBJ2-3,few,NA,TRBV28,CASSGGGGRADTQYF,TGTGCCAGCAGTGGGGGGGGCGGGAGAGCAGATACGCAGTATTTT
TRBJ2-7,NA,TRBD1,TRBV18,CASLLAGGPYEQYF,TGTGCCAGCTTGCTGGCAGGGGGACCCTACGAGCAGTACTTC
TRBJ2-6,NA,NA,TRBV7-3,CASSLENGANVLTF,TGTGCCAGCAGCTTAGAGAATGGGGCCAACGTCCTGACTTTC
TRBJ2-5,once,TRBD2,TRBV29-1,CSVGLAGGRGGYQETQYF,TGCAGCGTTGGGCTAGCGGGAGGAAGGGGGGGGTACCAAGAGACCCAGTACTTC
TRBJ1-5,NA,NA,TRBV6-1,CASSNRDSNQPQHF,TGTGCCAGCAGTAACCGGGACTCCAATCAGCCCCAGCATTTT
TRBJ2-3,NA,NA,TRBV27,CASTSSAYTQYF,TGTGCCAGCACGAGCAGCGCGTATACGCAGTATTTT
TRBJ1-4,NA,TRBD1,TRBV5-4,CASSLGGTGNEKLFF,TGTGCCAGCAGCTTGGGCGGGACAGGGAATGAAAAACTGTTTTTT
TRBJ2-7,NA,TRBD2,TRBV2,CASSVEGLAGAHEQYF,TGTGCCAGCAGTGTAGAAGGACTAGCGGGAGCCCACGAGCAGTACTTC